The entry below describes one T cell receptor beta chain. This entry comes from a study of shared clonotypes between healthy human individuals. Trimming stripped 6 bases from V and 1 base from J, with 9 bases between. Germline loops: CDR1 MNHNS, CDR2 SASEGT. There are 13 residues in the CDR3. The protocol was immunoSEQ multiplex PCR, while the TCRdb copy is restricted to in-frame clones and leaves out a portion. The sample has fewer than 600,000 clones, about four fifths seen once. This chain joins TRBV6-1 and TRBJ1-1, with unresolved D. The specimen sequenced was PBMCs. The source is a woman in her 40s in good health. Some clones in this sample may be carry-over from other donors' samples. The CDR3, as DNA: TGTGCCAGCAGGCGGGTGGGGAACACTGAAGCTTTCTTT. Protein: CASRRVGNTEAFF.